This T cell receptor beta chain was profiled in a study of cytomegalovirus exposure and HLA in healthy donors. TCRdb's copy holds only in-frame clones and misses some; the assay was immunoSEQ multiplex PCR. Of roughly 120,000 clones listed, over 90% are singletons. CDR3 length: 18 residues. Germline CDR1 SGHRS, CDR2 YFSETQ. V shed 4 bases and J 4 bases; nucleotides not matched to a gene: 14. The genes are TRBV5-1 and TRBJ2-7, with 13 bases aligning to TRBD2. Sequences were obtained from PBMCs. This TCR was sampled from a woman under 30 in good health and CMV-seronegative. CDR3 sequence: CASSLGGRTSGGVYEQYF. For the CDR3, the DNA is TGCGCCAGCAGCCTAGGCGGACGGACTAGCGGGGGAGTGTACGAGCAGTACTTC. The whole variable domain, remainder taken from reference TRBV5-1 and TRBJ2-7, is KAGVTQTPRYLIKTRGQQVTLSCSPISGHRSVSWYQQTPGQGLQFLFEYFSETQRNKGNFPGRFSGRQFSNSRSEMNVSTLELGDSALYLCASSLGGRTSGGVYEQYFGPGTRLTVT.